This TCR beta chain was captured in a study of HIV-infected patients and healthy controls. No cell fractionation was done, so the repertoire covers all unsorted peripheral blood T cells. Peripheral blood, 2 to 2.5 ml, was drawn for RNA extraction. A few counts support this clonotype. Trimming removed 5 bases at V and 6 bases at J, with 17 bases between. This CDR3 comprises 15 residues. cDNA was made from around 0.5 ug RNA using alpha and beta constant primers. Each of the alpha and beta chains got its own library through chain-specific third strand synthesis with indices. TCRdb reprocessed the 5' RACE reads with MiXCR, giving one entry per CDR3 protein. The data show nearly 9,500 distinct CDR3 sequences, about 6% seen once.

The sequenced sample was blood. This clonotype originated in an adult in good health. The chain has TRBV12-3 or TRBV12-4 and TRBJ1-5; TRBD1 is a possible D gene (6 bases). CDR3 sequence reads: CASSPQWGASQPQHF. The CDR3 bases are TGTGCCAGCAGTCCCCAGTGGGGGGCGAGTCAGCCCCAGCATTTT.